A single sample gave rise to the 28 T cell receptor beta chains below, sequenced in a study of T cells in localized non-small cell lung cancer. Assay: immunoSEQ multiplex PCR; the TCRdb copy retains only in-frame clones and omits some. The sample consists of 60,000 to 75,000 clones, roughly four fifths of them appearing once. Sequencing used PBMCs, obtained before any cancer treatment. The receptors derive from a man aged 35 to 70 with stage II lung adenocarcinoma.

This sequence joins TRBV28 and TRBJ2-7; tentative D call: TRBD1 (6 bases). The V and J ends lost 0 bases and 0 bases respectively, with 9 bases between them. The germline gives CDR1 MDHEN, CDR2 SYDVKM. The CDR3 runs to 15 residues. As DNA, the CDR3 is TGTGCCAGCAGTTTATGGGGGACAAGCTCCTACGAGCAGTACTTC. Translating it yields CASSLWGTSSYEQYF.

The chain joins TRBV6-5 to TRBJ2-5; the D is unclear. Germline-derived CDR1 and CDR2 are MNHEY and SVGAGI. The CDR3 has 12 residues. Trimming cost V 7 bases and J 6 bases, with 12 bases left between them. The CDR3 bases are TGTGCCAGCATAGGAGCCGGACAGACCCAGTACTTC. Protein product: CASIGAGQTQYF.

This rearrangement joins TRBV25-1 to TRBJ1-1; D remains ambiguous. The CDR3 is made up of 15 amino acids. The germline V gene encodes CDR1 MGHDK and CDR2 SYGVNS. V was shortened by 4 bases and J by 2 bases, with 14 bases between the two germline ends. CDR3 DNA: TGTGCCAGCAGTGCCGGAGACGGGCTTAACACTGAAGCTTTCTTT. Translating it yields CASSAGDGLNTEAFF.

The chain is built from TRBV4-3 and TRBJ2-2; the match to TRBD2 covers 7 bases. Germline V gene data show CDR1 as LGHNA and CDR2 as YSLEER. The CDR3 runs 18 residues. With 0 bases clipped from V and 4 bases from J, the junction kept 11 bases outside the gene matches. In DNA form, the CDR3 reads TGCGCCAGCAGCCAAGACGGGCTATGGGGGGGTGGCACCGGGGAGCTGTTTTTT. Encoded protein: CASSQDGLWGGGTGELFF.

The V gene is TRBV7-6, the J gene TRBJ1-3; tentative D call: TRBD1 (6 bases). Germline assignment: CDR1 SGHVS and CDR2 FNYEAQ. The CDR3 is made up of 15 amino acids. The V end lost 5 bases, the J end lost 2 bases, and 13 bases lay between the germline ends. In DNA, the CDR3 is TGTGCCAGCAGCCCGCTCCCAGGGGCTGGAAACACCATATATTTT. Amino acid sequence: CASSPLPGAGNTIYF.

This chain connects TRBV4-1 to TRBJ1-5; the D is unclear. The CDR3 has 13 residues. V lost 1 base and J lost 11, with 12 bases in between. Germline CDR1 is MGHRA and CDR2 is YSYEKL. The CDR3 loop reads CASSQGNEMAQHF. In DNA form, the CDR3 reads TGCGCCAGCAGCCAAGGAAATGAGATGGCCCAGCATTTT.

The rearrangement joins TRBV9 to TRBJ1-4; possibly TRBD1 for D (5 bases). Germline V CDR1 and CDR2: SGDLS, YYNGEE. The CDR3 runs 15 residues. The V end was cut by 4 bases, the J end by 4 bases, with 14 bases between. CDR3 nucleotide sequence: TGTGCCAGCAGCCCTTACCAGGGCCTTAATGAAAAACTGTTTTTT. Its translation is CASSPYQGLNEKLFF.

This chain connects TRBV6-5 to TRBJ1-1; D ambiguous. Germline CDR1 is MNHEY and CDR2 is SVGAGI. The CDR3 runs 12 residues. V was pared by 2 bases and J by 4 bases, with 5 bases between. The CDR3 sequence is CASSYVGTEAFF. The DNA of the CDR3 is TGTGCCAGCAGTTACGTGGGCACTGAAGCTTTCTTT.

The chain joins TRBV5-4 to TRBJ2-7; 7 nucleotides agree with TRBD1. The trim removed 0 bases at V and 2 bases at J, leaving 14 bases unmatched. This CDR3 comprises 18 residues. Germline CDR1 and CDR2: SGHNT and YYREEE (reference sequence). In DNA form, the CDR3 reads TGTGCCAGCAGCTTGGCCGGGAAGGACAGGCTACCAACCTACGAGCAGTACTTC. It is translated as CASSLAGKDRLPTYEQYF.

The CDR3 nucleotides are TGCGCCAGCAGTGAGTCGAATCCTAGCTCCTACAATGAGCAGTTCTTC. It yields the protein CASSESNPSSYNEQFF. The chain has TRBV10-2 and TRBJ2-1; the D is unclear. V was trimmed by 0 bases and J by 0 bases, leaving 9 bases between them. This CDR3 is built from 16 residues. Looked up from germline, CDR1 is WSHSY and CDR2 is SAAADI.

V is TRBV7-3 and J is TRBJ2-5; the match to TRBD2 covers 10 bases. The J segment lost 5 bases and the V segment lost 4 bases, leaving 7 bases of the junction unmatched. CDR1 and CDR2 (germline): SGHTA, FQGTGA. The CDR3 consists of 15 residues. CDR3 in amino acids: CASSSLAGRLETQYF. As DNA, the CDR3 is TGTGCCAGCAGCTCACTAGCGGGAAGGTTGGAGACCCAGTACTTC.

V gene TRBV18 combines with J gene TRBJ1-4, with 8 bases lining up with TRBD1. CDR1 is KGHSH, CDR2 LQKENI, per germline. The CDR3 runs to 14 residues. J gave up 4 bases and V 4 bases, and 2 bases lay outside the gene matches. CDR3 sequence reads: CASSQGQVNEKLFF. The CDR3 DNA is TGTGCCAGCTCACAGGGACAGGTTAATGAAAAACTGTTTTTT.

The chain joins TRBV18 to TRBJ1-2; no clear D. CDR3 length: 14 amino acids. V gave up 3 bases and J gave up 7 bases, with 15 bases separating them. Germline CDR1 KGHSH, CDR2 LQKENI. The CDR3 reads CASSPVSTLGGYTF. In nucleotides, the CDR3 is TGTGCCAGCTCACCTGTGTCCACCCTGGGTGGCTACACCTTC. The full variable domain, rest sourced from reference TRBV18 and TRBJ1-2, is NAGVMQNPRHLVRRRGQEARLRCSPMKGHSHVYWYRQLPEEGLKFMVYLQKENIIDESGMPKERFSAEFPKEGPSILRIQQVVRGDSAAYFCASSPVSTLGGYTFGSGTRLTVV.

The V and J genes are TRBV2 and TRBJ2-1; D not resolved. Looked up from germline, CDR1 is SNHLY and CDR2 is FYNNEI. Trimming cost V 8 bases and J 5 bases, with 16 bases left between them. The CDR3 covers 14 residues. The CDR3 bases are TGTGCCAGCCGGAGTTTCGCCCGGGACAATGAGCAGTTCTTC. Protein: CASRSFARDNEQFF.

The chain couples TRBV18 to TRBJ2-7, with no clear D. From germline, CDR1 is KGHSH and CDR2 LQKENI. The CDR3 consists of 13 residues. Trimming pared 0 bases from V and 3 bases from J, leaving 6 bases between. CDR3 sequence reads: CASSPPGNYEQYF. CDR3 DNA: TGTGCCAGCTCACCACCGGGAAACTACGAGCAGTACTTC.

The rearrangement uses TRBV21-1 and TRBJ2-4; TRBD1, the table's D call, was not compared with the DNA. TRBV21-1 is deemed a pseudogene. The CDR3 covers 21 residues. The CDR3 DNA is TGTGCCAGCAGCAAAGAAGCTGGAAAAAGTGAAAGGGGCCTAACCAAAAACATTCAGTACTTC. Translated: CASSKEAGKSERGLTKNIQYF.

The J gene is TRBJ1-2, the V gene TRBV7-2; possibly TRBD1 for D (5 bases). Trimming cost V 1 base and J 8 bases, with 17 bases left between them. CDR3 length equals 15 residues. Germline V gene sequence: CDR1 SGHTA, CDR2 FQGNSA. As DNA, the CDR3 is TGTGCCAGCAGCTTAGACGTGCCAGGGTCAGGGGGCTACACCTTC. Translating gives CASSLDVPGSGGYTF. Drawing the rest from reference TRBV7-2 and TRBJ1-2, the complete variable domain is GAGVSQSPSNKVTEKGKDVELRCDPISGHTALYWYRQSLGQGLEFLIYFQGNSAPDKSGLPSDRFSAERTGGSVSTLTIQRTQQEDSAVYLCASSLDVPGSGGYTFGSGTRLTVV.

This rearrangement joins TRBV7-3 to TRBJ2-1; D uncertain. The CDR3 is 15 amino acids. Germline assignment: CDR1 SGHTA and CDR2 FQGTGA. The ends were cut back, 5 bases at V and 7 bases at J, with 18 bases in the middle. The CDR3 DNA is TGTGCCAGCAGCACATGGGGTGAGGCCGGGAATGAGCAGTTCTTC. It translates to CASSTWGEAGNEQFF. Variable domain in full (rest from reference TRBV7-3 and TRBJ2-1): GAGVSQTPSNKVTEKGKYVELRCDPISGHTALYWYRQSLGQGPEFLIYFQGTGAADDSGLPNDRFFAVRPEGSVSTLKIQRTERGDSAVYLCASSTWGEAGNEQFFGPGTRLTVL.

This clone occurred a few times. The J gene is TRBJ1-1, the V gene TRBV11-2; D unresolved. Trimming took off 1 base at V and 1 base at J, with 7 bases between the two ends. The germline gives CDR1 SGHAT, CDR2 FQNNGV. This CDR3 is 14 amino acids long. Here the CDR3 reads CASSLVIRNTEAFF. The CDR3 DNA is TGTGCCAGCAGCTTAGTGATCAGGAACACTGAAGCTTTCTTT.

J is TRBJ2-1 and V is TRBV4-2; D uncertain. Germline CDR1 reads LGHNA; CDR2 reads YNFKEQ. This CDR3 comprises 13 residues. V lost 4 bases, J lost 5 bases, and 9 bases lay in between. Here the CDR3 reads CASSPSRDNEQFF. In nucleotides, the CDR3 is TGTGCCAGCAGCCCCAGTCGGGACAATGAGCAGTTCTTC.

The chain carries TRBV5-8 and TRBJ1-1; D not certain. The V and J ends lost 7 bases and 0 bases respectively, with 7 bases between them. Germline values: CDR1 SGHTS, CDR2 YDEGEE. The CDR3 runs 12 residues. The CDR3 sequence is CASQGLNTEAFF. In nucleotides, the CDR3 is TGTGCCAGCCAAGGCTTGAACACTGAAGCTTTCTTT.

The gene calls are TRBV5-1 and TRBJ1-4; D is undetermined. CDR3 size: 13 residues. Germline CDR1 is SGHRS and CDR2 is YFSETQ. V was shortened by 4 bases and J by 5 bases, with 9 bases between the two germline ends. The CDR3 protein is CASSPEANEKLFF. CDR3 DNA sequence: TGCGCCAGCAGCCCCGAAGCCAATGAAAAACTGTTTTTT.

This chain connects TRBV7-3 to TRBJ2-7, with TRBD1 matching 7 bases. This CDR3 is built from 13 residues. V gave up 1 base and J gave up 7 bases; unmatched junction bases: 4. Germline values: CDR1 SGHTA, CDR2 FQGTGA. The CDR3 nucleotides are TGTGCCAGCAGCTTAAATCGACAGGGAGAGCAGTACTTC. It encodes CASSLNRQGEQYF.

This clone was seen a handful of times. The genes are TRBV19 and TRBJ2-3, with 12 bases lining up with TRBD2. Germline lookup yields CDR1 LNHDA and CDR2 SQIVND (reference sequence). The CDR3 totals 16 residues. The trim removed 7 bases at V and 1 base at J, leaving 6 bases unmatched. The CDR3 loop reads CASKPRLAGGTDTQYF. CDR3 coding DNA: TGTGCCAGTAAACCTCGACTAGCGGGAGGCACAGATACGCAGTATTTT.

This clone was found many times. V gene TRBV5-4 combines with J gene TRBJ2-1; 11 nucleotides align to TRBD2. V shed 4 bases and J 3 bases; nucleotides not matched to a gene: 3. The CDR3 length is 15 residues. Germline loops: CDR1 SGHNT, CDR2 YYREEE (reference sequence). CDR3: CASSRTSGFYNEQFF. CDR3 DNA: TGTGCCAGCAGCCGGACTAGCGGGTTCTACAATGAGCAGTTCTTC.

V is TRBV5-6 and J is TRBJ2-2, with TRBD2 identical over 11 bases. V shed 2 bases and J 9 bases; nucleotides not matched to a gene: 3. CDR1 is SGHDT and CDR2 is YYEEEE in the germline V gene. This CDR3 is built from 14 residues. The CDR3 sequence: CASSLTSGSRELFF. CDR3 nucleotides: TGTGCCAGCAGCTTAACTAGCGGGAGCCGGGAGCTGTTTTTT.

J is TRBJ1-2 and V is TRBV4-3, with no clear D. The V end lost 1 base, the J end lost 8 bases, and 14 bases lay between the germline ends. Germline lookup yields CDR1 LGHNA and CDR2 YSLEER. This CDR3 comprises 14 residues. CDR3 in DNA: TGCGCCAGCAGCCAAGTAGGCGGGGATGGAGGCTACACCTTC. The encoded protein is CASSQVGGDGGYTF.

The V and J genes are TRBV7-9 and TRBJ1-4; 11 nucleotides align to TRBD1. CDR3 length: 15 amino acids. Germline loops: CDR1 SEHNR, CDR2 FQNEAQ (reference sequence). Losses at the gene ends were 5 bases for V and 6 bases for J; bases not matched to a gene: 5. The CDR3 DNA reads as TGTGCCAGCAGCAAGGACAGGGGGCGAGATGAAAAACTGTTTTTT. The encoded protein is CASSKDRGRDEKLFF. Filled out from reference TRBV7-9 and TRBJ1-4, the complete variable domain reads DTGVSQNPRHKITKRGQNVTFRCDPISEHNRLYWYRQTLGQGPEFLTYFQNEAQLEKSRLLSDRFSAERPKGSFSTLEIQRTEQGDSAMYLCASSKDRGRDEKLFFGSGTQLSVL.